The rows below give T cell receptor beta chains drawn from one sample of a study of cytomegalovirus exposure and HLA in healthy donors. The protocol was immunoSEQ multiplex PCR, while the TCRdb copy is restricted to in-frame clones and leaves out a portion. The sample has about 130,000 clones; over 70% are singletons. Sequenced sample: PBMCs. These receptors all come from a man in his thirties or forties in good health and CMV-seronegative. The CDR3 runs from the conserved cysteine through the conserved F or W. Each record gives: clone size, J gene, CDR3 length, V gene, D gene, CDR3 DNA, CDR3 protein. D genes are given only for firm matches. Not every row has a clone size; where given, it reads once, few, many or a size class.

size: -; J: TRBJ1-5; length: 14; V: TRBV29-1; D: TRBD1; DNA: TGCAGCGTTCCCGGACAGGGGGGCGGTCAGCCCCAGCATTTT; CDR3: CSVPGQGGGQPQHF
size: -; J: TRBJ2-1; length: 14; V: TRBV14; D: -; DNA: TGTGCCAGCAGCCACGGGGAGGTCAACAATGAGCAGTTCTTC; CDR3: CASSHGEVNNEQFF
size: -; J: TRBJ2-1; length: 14; V: TRBV29-1; D: TRBD1; DNA: TGCAGCGGGCGGACAGGGAATATCAACAATGAGCAGTTCTTC; CDR3: CSGRTGNINNEQFF
size: -; J: TRBJ1-5; length: 18; V: TRBV27; D: TRBD1; DNA: TGTGCCAGCAGTTCTTTTTGGGACAGGGGATGGGGCAATCAGCCCCAGCATTTT; CDR3: CASSSFWDRGWGNQPQHF
size: -; J: TRBJ2-3; length: 12; V: TRBV6-6; D: -; DNA: TGTGCCAGCAGCTCCGCAGGAGATACGCAGTATTTT; CDR3: CASSSAGDTQYF
size: -; J: TRBJ2-5; length: 16; V: TRBV7-8; D: TRBD2; DNA: TGTGCCAGCAGTACTTTAGCGGGAGGGGTAAGAGAGACCCAGTACTTC; CDR3: CASSTLAGGVRETQYF
size: -; J: TRBJ2-3; length: 15; V: TRBV27; D: TRBD2; DNA: TGTGCCACCCCCACTAGCGGGAGGGGCACAGATACGCAGTATTTT; CDR3: CATPTSGRGTDTQYF
size: -; J: TRBJ2-7; length: 13; V: TRBV27; D: -; DNA: TGTGCCGGATCCGGGACAAGACCCTACGAGCAGTACTTC; CDR3: CAGSGTRPYEQYF
size: -; J: TRBJ2-3; length: 11; V: TRBV7-8; D: -; DNA: TGTGCCAGCAGATCGCGGGATACGCAGTATTTT; CDR3: CASRSRDTQYF
size: -; J: TRBJ1-1; length: 14; V: TRBV6-1; D: TRBD1; DNA: TGTGCCAGCAGTGCCGACAGGGCGAACACTGAAGCTTTCTTT; CDR3: CASSADRANTEAFF
size: -; J: TRBJ1-4; length: 11; V: TRBV20-1; D: -; DNA: TGCAGTGCTAGAGATCTGGGGGGACTGTTTTTT; CDR3: CSARDLGGLFF
size: -; J: TRBJ2-1; length: 12; V: TRBV30; D: -; DNA: TGTGCCTGGAGGGTTAGGGGTAATGAGCAGTTCTTC; CDR3: CAWRVRGNEQFF
size: -; J: TRBJ2-3; length: 17; V: TRBV4-3; D: -; DNA: TGCGCCAGCAGCCCTAGACCCGGACTACTCTTCACAGATACGCAGTATTTT; CDR3: CASSPRPGLLFTDTQYF
size: -; J: TRBJ2-2; length: 17; V: TRBV27; D: TRBD2; DNA: TGTGCCAGCAGCGGGACTAGCGGGAATTGGAGGGTCTGGGAGCTGTTTTTT; CDR3: CASSGTSGNWRVWELFF
size: -; J: TRBJ2-2; length: 16; V: TRBV28; D: -; DNA: TGTGCCAGCAGCCCCTTGGAGATCTCCTTAACCGGGGAGCTGTTTTTT; CDR3: CASSPLEISLTGELFF
size: few; J: TRBJ1-5; length: 12; V: TRBV28; D: -; DNA: TGTGCCAGCAGGCAGGGTTCTCAGCCCCAGCATTTT; CDR3: CASRQGSQPQHF
size: -; J: TRBJ1-6; length: 15; V: TRBV6-6; D: TRBD1; DNA: TGTGCCAGCAGTTCCCAAGGGGGCAGAGGTTCACCCCTCCACTTT; CDR3: CASSSQGGRGSPLHF
size: -; J: TRBJ2-1; length: 13; V: TRBV6-1; D: TRBD1; DNA: TGTGCCACAGGGGACAGGGCCTACAATGAGCAGTTCTTC; CDR3: CATGDRAYNEQFF
size: -; J: TRBJ2-1; length: 15; V: TRBV5-1; D: -; DNA: TGCGCCAGCAGCTTGGAGGGGACAAGTAACAATGAGCAGTTCTTC; CDR3: CASSLEGTSNNEQFF
size: -; J: TRBJ1-4; length: 17; V: TRBV28; D: -; DNA: TGTGCCAGCAGTTCCCCGTGGGCGGGTACAACTAATGAAAAACTGTTTTTT; CDR3: CASSSPWAGTTNEKLFF
size: -; J: TRBJ2-1; length: 13; V: TRBV18; D: -; DNA: TGTGCCAGCTCACCACCTAGCGACAATGAGCAGTTCTTC; CDR3: CASSPPSDNEQFF
size: -; J: TRBJ2-7; length: 16; V: TRBV15; D: TRBD1; DNA: TGTGCCACCAGCAGAGCGACAGGGGGCTACTCCTACGAGCAGTACTTC; CDR3: CATSRATGGYSYEQYF
size: -; J: TRBJ2-7; length: 14; V: TRBV7-7; D: TRBD1; DNA: TGTGCCAGCAGCTTACCGACAGGGGGCTACGAGCAGTACTTC; CDR3: CASSLPTGGYEQYF
size: -; J: TRBJ2-5; length: 15; V: TRBV28; D: TRBD2; DNA: TGTGCCAGCACTTTCCCCGGGACTAGCGCCTCGGCCGCCTACTTC; CDR3: CASTFPGTSASAAYF
size: -; J: TRBJ1-3; length: 16; V: TRBV18; D: TRBD1; DNA: TGTGCCAGCTCATCCGCGACAGGGGCGTACGGAAACACCATATATTTT; CDR3: CASSSATGAYGNTIYF
size: -; J: TRBJ2-5; length: 15; V: TRBV7-8; D: -; DNA: TGTGCCAGCAGCTCATTGAGGGTTGGTGGGTCGGCCCAGTACTTC; CDR3: CASSSLRVGGSAQYF
size: -; J: TRBJ2-7; length: 16; V: TRBV11-2; D: -; DNA: TGTGCCAGCGCACTGTTCCAGACTTTCCCTCCTACGAGTCAGTACTTC; CDR3: CASALFQTFPPTSQYF
size: -; J: TRBJ2-5; length: 16; V: TRBV29-1; D: TRBD2; DNA: TGCAGCGTTGAAAGACACAACACGGGGGGGGAAGAGACCCAGTACTTC; CDR3: CSVERHNTGGEETQYF
size: -; J: TRBJ2-3; length: 13; V: TRBV7-9; D: -; DNA: TGTGCCAGCACCAATGCTATATGGGATACGCAGTATTTT; CDR3: CASTNAIWDTQYF
size: -; J: TRBJ2-1; length: 14; V: TRBV9; D: TRBD2; DNA: TGTGCCAGCAGTACTAGCGGGAGGCTCCGCGAGCAGTTCTTC; CDR3: CASSTSGRLREQFF
size: -; J: TRBJ1-2; length: 14; V: TRBV18; D: -; DNA: TGTGCCAGCTCACCACCGGCAGGGATCTATGGCTACACCTTC; CDR3: CASSPPAGIYGYTF
size: once; J: TRBJ1-2; length: 16; V: TRBV5-5; D: -; DNA: TGTGCCAGCAGCCCCGACGGGCAGGGGTTGACTGTGGGCTACACCTTC; CDR3: CASSPDGQGLTVGYTF
size: -; J: TRBJ1-5; length: 14; V: TRBV9; D: -; DNA: TGTGCCAGTAGCGTAGACCCAAGGGGGCAGCCCCAGCATTTT; CDR3: CASSVDPRGQPQHF
size: -; J: TRBJ1-5; length: 14; V: TRBV7-2; D: -; DNA: TGTGCCAGCAGCTTAGACAGGAGCAATCAGCCCCAGCATTTT; CDR3: CASSLDRSNQPQHF
size: -; J: TRBJ2-7; length: 16; V: TRBV6-5; D: -; DNA: TGTGCCAGCAGTTACTCCGCAGGGGCCAGCTCCTACGAGCAGTACTTC; CDR3: CASSYSAGASSYEQYF
size: -; J: TRBJ2-7; length: 12; V: TRBV30; D: -; DNA: TGTGCCTGTAACCAGGGGTTTTACGAGCAGTACTTC; CDR3: CACNQGFYEQYF
size: -; J: TRBJ2-1; length: 13; V: TRBV6-1; D: -; DNA: TGTGCCAGCAGTGCTGGCGGCTACAATGAGCAGTTCTTC; CDR3: CASSAGGYNEQFF
size: -; J: TRBJ1-2; length: 12; V: TRBV5-1; D: TRBD1; DNA: TGCGCCAGCAGCTCAGGGGGGTATGGCTACACCTTC; CDR3: CASSSGGYGYTF
size: -; J: TRBJ2-7; length: 15; V: TRBV15; D: -; DNA: TGTGCCACCAGCAGAGATTCGGCAGGGCTTTACGAGCAGTACTTC; CDR3: CATSRDSAGLYEQYF
size: -; J: TRBJ1-2; length: 15; V: TRBV5-4; D: TRBD1; DNA: TGTGCCAGCAGATCCGGGACAGGGGGTCTTAGCGGCTACACCTTC; CDR3: CASRSGTGGLSGYTF
size: -; J: TRBJ1-1; length: 14; V: TRBV7-9; D: -; DNA: TGTGCCAGCAGCTACAGTGGGGGGAGCACTGAAGCTTTCTTT; CDR3: CASSYSGGSTEAFF
size: -; J: TRBJ2-7; length: 14; V: TRBV4-3; D: -; DNA: TGCGCCAGCAGCCAGGGACTTGTTGGGTACGAGCAGTACTTC; CDR3: CASSQGLVGYEQYF
size: -; J: TRBJ1-4; length: 14; V: TRBV9; D: TRBD1; DNA: TGTGCCAGCAGCGCCCGGGACAGTAGGGAAAAACTGTTTTTT; CDR3: CASSARDSREKLFF
size: -; J: TRBJ2-1; length: 13; V: TRBV4-1; D: -; DNA: TGCGCCAGCAGCCAGTCACGACTAGACTTGCAGTTCTTC; CDR3: CASSQSRLDLQFF
size: -; J: TRBJ2-1; length: 14; V: TRBV11-2; D: TRBD2; DNA: TGTGCCAGCAGGCCACTAGCGGGAGTCCTTGAGCAGTTCTTC; CDR3: CASRPLAGVLEQFF
size: -; J: TRBJ1-2; length: 13; V: TRBV6-1; D: -; DNA: TGTGCCAGCACCGCAGGGAATAGGTATGGCTACACCTTC; CDR3: CASTAGNRYGYTF
size: -; J: TRBJ2-7; length: 13; V: TRBV9; D: -; DNA: TGTGCCAGCAGCCTCACTGGGGGGGCCGAGCAGTACTTC; CDR3: CASSLTGGAEQYF
size: -; J: TRBJ2-1; length: 16; V: TRBV30; D: -; DNA: TGTGCCTGGACTCCCAAGCGGCCCATGTCCTACAATGAGCAGTTCTTC; CDR3: CAWTPKRPMSYNEQFF
size: -; J: TRBJ2-2; length: 13; V: TRBV5-1; D: -; DNA: TGCGCCAGCAGCCTTCCCGGGACCGGGGAGCTGTTTTTT; CDR3: CASSLPGTGELFF
size: -; J: TRBJ1-2; length: 13; V: TRBV7-8; D: TRBD1; DNA: TGTGCCAGCAGCGTGGACAGGGGGCGAGGCTACACCTTC; CDR3: CASSVDRGRGYTF